This is a list of T cell receptor beta chains from one sample in a study of PD-L1 blockade in urothelial cancer. Measured with immunoSEQ multiplex PCR; TCRdb has only the in-frame clones, and not every one. The data show some 40,000 clones, with around 90% seen just once and approximately 8.3% held by the top ten. The sample consisted of PBMCs, taken around atezolizumab (anti-PD-L1) treatment. These receptors were obtained from a man between 70 and 80 years old with urothelial cancer. Each CDR3 is given with its conserved first and last residue. D genes are given only for firm matches.

J: TRBJ1-1
V: TRBV7-9
D: .
CDR3: CASSWAAPLNTEAFF
DNA: TGTGCCAGCAGCTGGGCCGCCCCTCTGAACACTGAAGCTTTCTTT

J: TRBJ2-7
V: TRBV29-1
D: TRBD2
CDR3: CSVQSGVAGGSYEQYF
DNA: TGCAGCGTCCAAAGTGGAGTAGCGGGGGGGTCCTACGAGCAGTACTTC

J: TRBJ2-7
V: TRBV5-8
D: TRBD2
CDR3: CASSSHTSGSPYEQYF
DNA: TGTGCCAGCAGCTCCCACACTAGCGGTTCGCCCTACGAGCAGTACTTC

J: TRBJ2-3
V: TRBV7-7
D: .
CDR3: CASSSRAGDTQYF
DNA: TGTGCCAGCAGCTCTAGGGCGGGGGATACGCAGTATTTT

J: TRBJ2-2
V: TRBV5-1
D: .
CDR3: CASSLQGTGELFF
DNA: TGCGCCAGCAGCTTACAGGGCACCGGGGAGCTGTTTTTT

J: TRBJ2-5
V: TRBV7-8
D: TRBD2
CDR3: CASSPGGAGGLSQETQYF
DNA: TGTGCCAGCAGCCCGGGGGGAGCGGGAGGGTTAAGTCAAGAGACCCAGTACTTC

J: TRBJ1-2
V: TRBV7-8
D: .
CDR3: CASSLSDKRNYGYTF
DNA: TGTGCCAGCAGCTTATCCGACAAAAGGAACTATGGCTACACCTTC

J: TRBJ1-5
V: TRBV19
D: .
CDR3: CASRTGNQPQHF
DNA: TGTGCCAGCCGTACAGGGAATCAGCCCCAGCATTTT

J: TRBJ1-4
V: TRBV2
D: TRBD1
CDR3: CASGRTGDEKLFF
DNA: TGTGCCAGCGGGCGGACAGGGGATGAAAAACTGTTTTTT

J: TRBJ1-2
V: TRBV7-8
D: .
CDR3: CASSLNSNYGYTF
DNA: TGTGCCAGCAGCTTGAACAGCAACTATGGCTACACCTTC

J: TRBJ2-3
V: TRBV28
D: .
CDR3: CASSWGGQGTDTQYF
DNA: TGTGCCAGCAGTTGGGGGGGGCAGGGCACAGATACGCAGTATTTT

J: TRBJ2-5
V: TRBV6-5
D: .
CDR3: CASGRGQETQYF
DNA: TGTGCCAGCGGTCGGGGTCAAGAGACCCAGTACTTC